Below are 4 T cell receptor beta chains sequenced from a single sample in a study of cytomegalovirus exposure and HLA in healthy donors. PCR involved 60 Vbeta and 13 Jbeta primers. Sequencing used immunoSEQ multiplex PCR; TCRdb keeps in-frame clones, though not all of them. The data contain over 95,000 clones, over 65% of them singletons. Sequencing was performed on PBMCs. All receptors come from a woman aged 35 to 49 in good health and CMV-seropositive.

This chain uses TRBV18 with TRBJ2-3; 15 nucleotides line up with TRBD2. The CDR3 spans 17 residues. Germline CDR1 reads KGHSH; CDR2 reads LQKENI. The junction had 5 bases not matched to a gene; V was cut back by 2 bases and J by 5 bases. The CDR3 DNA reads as TGTGCCAGCTCACCATCCGGGACTAGCGGGAGGAAAGATACGCAGTATTTT. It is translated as CASSPSGTSGRKDTQYF. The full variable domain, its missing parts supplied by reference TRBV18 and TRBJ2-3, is NAGVMQNPRHLVRRRGQEARLRCSPMKGHSHVYWYRQLPEEGLKFMVYLQKENIIDESGMPKERFSAEFPKEGPSILRIQQVVRGDSAAYFCASSPSGTSGRKDTQYFGPGTRLTVL.

CDR3 sequence (DNA): TGTGCTAGCACAGGGGTGAGCACTGAAGCTTTCTTT. It is translated as CASTGVSTEAFF. V usage is TRBV12-5 and J usage is TRBJ1-1; 7 bases match TRBD1. CDR1 is LGHNT, CDR2 FRNRAP, per germline. This CDR3 spans 12 amino acids. Losses at the gene ends were 9 bases for V and 4 bases for J; bases not matched to a gene: 5.

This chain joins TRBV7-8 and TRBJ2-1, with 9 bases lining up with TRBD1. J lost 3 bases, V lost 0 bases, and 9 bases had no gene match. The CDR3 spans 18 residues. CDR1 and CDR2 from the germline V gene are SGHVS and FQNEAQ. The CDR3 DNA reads TGTGCCAGCAGCTTAGCGCTTCAGGGACAGGGTTTCTACAATGAGCAGTTCTTC. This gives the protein CASSLALQGQGFYNEQFF.

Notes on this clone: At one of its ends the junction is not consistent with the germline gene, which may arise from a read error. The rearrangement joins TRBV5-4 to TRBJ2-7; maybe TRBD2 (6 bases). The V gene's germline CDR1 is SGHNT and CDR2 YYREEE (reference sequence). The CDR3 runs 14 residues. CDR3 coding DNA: TGTGCCAGCAGCACCTCCACTAGCTCCAACGAGCAGTACTTC. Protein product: CASSTSTSSNEQYF.